What follows are 26 T cell receptor beta chains derived from one specimen sequenced in a study of blood T cell repertoires in COVID-19. Assay used: immunoSEQ multiplex PCR; TCRdb lists only in-frame clones, some missing. The sample contains 120,000 to 150,000 clones, just under 85% of which appear only once. Input material: peripheral blood. The receptors were gathered from a woman aged 40 to 55 with active or convalescent COVID-19.

The chain links TRBV19 to TRBJ2-1, with 11 nucleotides matching TRBD2. Looked up from germline, CDR1 is LNHDA and CDR2 is SQIVND (reference sequence). This CDR3 comprises 15 residues. The V segment lost 7 bases and the J segment 6 bases; nucleotides outside the gene matches: 8. The CDR3 loop reads CASMSLAGGSNEQFF. The CDR3 coding sequence is TGTGCCAGTATGTCCCTAGCGGGAGGTAGCAATGAGCAGTTCTTC.

J is TRBJ2-5 and V is TRBV18; tentatively, D is TRBD1 (5 bases). This CDR3 has 20 residues. Germline loops: CDR1 KGHSH, CDR2 LQKENI. The V gene lost 2 bases and the J gene lost 5 bases, with 30 bases spanning the gap. Here the CDR3 reads CASSPRVTVTRESREETQYF. The CDR3 region has the DNA TGTGCCAGCTCACCAAGGGTGACAGTTACAAGAGAATCTCGAGAGGAGACCCAGTACTTC.

This clone was counted between two and nine times. V and J are TRBV9 and TRBJ1-1; TRBD1 agrees at 7 bases. Germline V CDR1 and CDR2: SGDLS, YYNGEE. V shed 4 bases and J 8 bases; nucleotides not matched to a gene: 8. The CDR3 length is 13 residues. CDR3 in DNA: TGTGCCAGCAGCCGGGACAGCTCTACCGAAGCTTTCTTT. This sequence encodes CASSRDSSTEAFF.

The chain links TRBV11-2 to TRBJ2-1, with D possibly TRBD2 on 5 matching bases. Per the germline V gene, CDR1 is SGHAT and CDR2 is FQNNGV. Trimming cost V 1 base and J 0 bases, with 13 bases left between them. The length of the CDR3 is 17 residues. The CDR3 region has the DNA TGTGCCAGCAGCTTAGGAGTGCCGGGAAGCTCCTACAATGAGCAGTTCTTC. It encodes CASSLGVPGSSYNEQFF. The whole variable domain, filled in from reference TRBV11-2 and TRBJ2-1, reads EAGVAQSPRYKIIEKRQSVAFWCNPISGHATLYWYQQILGQGPKLLIQFQNNGVVDDSQLPKDRFSAERLKGVDSTLKIQPAKLEDSAVYLCASSLGVPGSSYNEQFFGPGTRLTVL.

The chain has TRBV7-9 and TRBJ1-5; 8 bases line up with TRBD1. The CDR3 extends over 13 amino acids. Germline CDR1 is SEHNR and CDR2 is FQNEAQ (reference sequence). V gave up 8 bases and J gave up 2 bases; unmatched junction bases: 2. The CDR3: CASSTGGNQPQHF. As DNA, the CDR3 is TGTGCCAGCTCGACAGGGGGCAATCAGCCCCAGCATTTT.

This chain joins TRBV29-1 and TRBJ1-1, with D unclear. CDR1 SQVTM and CDR2 ANQGSEA come from the germline V gene. V was clipped by 7 bases and J by 5 bases, with 20 bases between them. CDR3 length: 14 amino acids. CDR3 in amino acids: CSDSGSLGKTEAFF. As DNA, the CDR3 is TGCAGCGACTCGGGAAGCCTGGGGAAGACTGAAGCTTTCTTT. Complete variable domain (other parts from reference TRBV29-1 and TRBJ1-1): SAVISQKPSRDICQRGTSLTIQCQVDSQVTMMFWYRQQPGQSLTLIATANQGSEATYESGFVIDKFPISRPNLTFSTLTVSNMSPEDSSIYLCSDSGSLGKTEAFFGQGTRLTVV.

The V and J genes are TRBV28 and TRBJ1-5; D gene unclear. The V gene's germline CDR1 is MDHEN and CDR2 SYDVKM. The V end was cut by 3 bases, the J end by 0 bases, with 12 bases between. This CDR3 has 16 amino acids. Here the CDR3 DNA reads TGTGCCAGCAGTTTCACGAGGGAGTATAGCAATCAGCCCCAGCATTTT. This translates into CASSFTREYSNQPQHF.

The gene calls are TRBV16 and TRBJ2-1, with 11 nucleotides matching TRBD1. With 5 bases clipped from V and 6 bases from J, the junction kept 3 bases outside the gene matches. Germline assignment: CDR1 KGHSY and CDR2 FQNENV. The CDR3 totals 14 residues. The chain's CDR3 is CASSGQGAGNEQFF. The CDR3 nucleotides read TGTGCCAGCAGCGGACAGGGGGCCGGCAATGAGCAGTTCTTC.

This chain joins TRBV5-1 and TRBJ2-5; 8 bases line up with TRBD1. Trimming removed 0 bases from V and 5 bases from J; junction bases left unmatched: 9. This CDR3 region has 16 residues. Per germline, CDR1 SGHRS and CDR2 YFSETQ. The CDR3 DNA follows: TGCGCCAGCAGCTTGGCAGCAGGGGGCGTTTGGGAGACCCAGTACTTC. Translation: CASSLAAGGVWETQYF.

The gene calls are TRBV4-1 and TRBJ2-5, with TRBD1 as a possible D gene (6 bases). With 0 bases removed from V and 3 bases from J, the gap between germline ends came to 11 bases. Germline V gives CDR1 MGHRA, CDR2 YSYEKL. The CDR3 is 15 amino acids. DNA of the CDR3: TGCGCCAGCAGCCAAGATGGGGCAGGGGAAGAGACCCAGTACTTC. It is translated as CASSQDGAGEETQYF.

The rearrangement uses TRBV28 and TRBJ2-7, with 8 bases aligning to TRBD2. Germline CDR1 is MDHEN and CDR2 is SYDVKM. Trimming cost V 7 bases and J 5 bases; bases outside gene matches: 10. This CDR3 contains 14 residues. The CDR3 nucleotides read TGTGCCAGCACCCGGGGGGGAGTCCCCGACGAGCAGTACTTC. Protein: CASTRGGVPDEQYF.

V gene TRBV7-8 combines with J gene TRBJ2-1; 9 bases map to TRBD2. The V gene's germline CDR1 is SGHVS and CDR2 FQNEAQ. The CDR3 sequence is 16 residues long. The ends lost 0 bases at V and 5 bases at J; junction bases unmatched: 5. CDR3 in DNA: TGTGCCAGCAGCTTAGCGCTATTAGCGGGAGACAATGAGCAGTTCTTC. Its protein product is CASSLALLAGDNEQFF.

This CDR3 reads CASSLDSMNTGELFF. CDR3 coding DNA: TGTGCCAGCAGTTTGGACAGTATGAACACCGGGGAGCTGTTTTTT. The chain uses TRBV2 and TRBJ2-2; tentatively, D is TRBD1 (6 bases). V dropped 5 bases and J dropped 1 base, with 11 bases sitting between them. CDR3 length equals 15 residues. Germline CDR1 is SNHLY and CDR2 is FYNNEI.

The chain has TRBV3-1 (or the pseudogene TRBV3-2) and TRBJ1-2; tentative D call: TRBD1 (5 bases). Germline V gives CDR1 LGHDT, CDR2 YNNKEL (reference sequence). The germline V and J ends were trimmed by 1 base and 1 base, with 10 bases remaining between them. The CDR3 runs to 15 residues. CDR3 sequence reads: CASSQGGPVNYGYTF. CDR3 in DNA: TGTGCCAGCAGCCAAGGGGGCCCAGTTAACTATGGCTACACCTTC.

This chain joins TRBV27 and TRBJ2-1; 12 nucleotides match TRBD2. This CDR3 spans 18 amino acids. The V gene's germline CDR1 is MNHEY and CDR2 SMNVEV (reference sequence). The ends lost 5 bases at V and 9 bases at J; junction bases unmatched: 17. The DNA for the CDR3 is TGTGCCAGCAGTACTGTAACTAGCGGGAGGAAGGGGCAGGCTGAGCAGTTCTTC. It is translated as CASSTVTSGRKGQAEQFF.

CDR3 amino acids: CASSTGTSQDTQYF. CDR3 nucleotide sequence: TGTGCCAGTAGCACCGGGACTTCACAAGATACGCAGTATTTT. V and J are TRBV19 and TRBJ2-3, with D maybe TRBD2 (6 bases). This CDR3 contains 14 residues. The ends were cut back, 6 bases at V and 5 bases at J, with 15 bases in the middle. Germline V lookup: CDR1 LNHDA, CDR2 SQIVND (reference sequence). Full variable domain (rest looked up from reference TRBV19 and TRBJ2-3): DGGITQSPKYLFRKEGQNVTLSCEQNLNHDAMYWYRQDPGQGLRLIYYSQIVNDFQKGDIAEGYSVSREKKESFPLTVTSAQKNPTAFYLCASSTGTSQDTQYFGPGTRLTVL.

This sequence joins TRBV5-4 and TRBJ1-5; D may be TRBD1 (5 bases). CDR1 SGHNT and CDR2 YYREEE come from the germline V gene (reference sequence). V shed 4 bases and J shed 3 bases, with 17 bases lying between them. The CDR3 is 16 amino acids. CDR3 coding DNA: TGTGCCAGCAGCCGTCAGGGTCCCGTCCCCAATCAGCCCCAGCATTTT. Translated, it gives CASSRQGPVPNQPQHF.

V usage is TRBV5-8 and J usage is TRBJ2-1, with D perhaps matching TRBD2 (6 bases). Germline CDR1 is SGHTS and CDR2 is YDEGEE. The germline V and J ends were trimmed by 2 bases and 2 bases, with 17 bases remaining between them. The CDR3 length is 17 residues. Written as DNA, the CDR3 is TGTGCCAGCAGCTTATTGGGGCTAGCGAAAGCCTACAATGAGCAGTTCTTC. This encodes CASSLLGLAKAYNEQFF. The full variable domain, with the rest looked up from reference TRBV5-8 and TRBJ2-1, is EAGVTQSPTHLIKTRGQQATLRCSPISGHTSVYWYQQALGLGLQFLLWYDEGEERNRGNFPPRFSGRQFPNYSSELNVNALELEDSALYLCASSLLGLAKAYNEQFFGPGTRLTVL.

Comment on this clone: Other DNA sequences from this sample encode an identical CDR3 as well. The CDR3 DNA reads TGTGCCAGCAGCTTTGGACAACCGTCCTACGAGCAGTACTTC. It codes for CASSFGQPSYEQYF. V gene TRBV7-9 combines with J gene TRBJ2-7; the D gene is possibly TRBD1 (5 bases). Germline CDR1 SEHNR, CDR2 FQNEAQ (reference sequence). CDR3 length: 14 amino acids. V was trimmed by 3 bases and J by 1 base, leaving 10 bases between them.

This clone was recorded a few times. V usage is TRBV6-5 and J usage is TRBJ1-2; 10 nucleotides align to TRBD1. The ends lost 7 bases at V and 4 bases at J; junction bases unmatched: 3. CDR3 length: 13 amino acids. Germline CDR1 MNHEY, CDR2 SVGAGI. The CDR3 DNA reads TGTGCCAGCAAGGGACAGGGGACCTATGGCTACACCTTC. Amino acid sequence: CASKGQGTYGYTF.

V gene TRBV10-2 combines with J gene TRBJ2-1; 13 nucleotides agree with TRBD2. This CDR3 region has 15 residues. V was pared by 6 bases and J by 7 bases, with 6 bases of the junction left unmatched. CDR1 is WSHSY, CDR2 SAAADI, per germline. The CDR3 coding sequence is TGCGCCAGCAGGCCGGGACTAGCGGGAAGGAATGAGCAGTTCTTC. This gives the protein CASRPGLAGRNEQFF.

This sequence joins TRBV6-2 or TRBV6-3 and TRBJ2-3; the match to TRBD1 covers 9 bases. Germline loops: CDR1 MNHEY, CDR2 SVGEGT. CDR3 length equals 16 residues. The junction had 12 bases not matched to a gene; V was cut back by 4 bases and J by 7 bases. For the CDR3, the DNA is TGTGCCAGCAGTTTGCGGACAGGGGCGATTACCAATACGCAGTATTTT. Its translation: CASSLRTGAITNTQYF.

This clone was seen a handful of times. V usage is TRBV5-6 and J usage is TRBJ1-5, with D maybe TRBD1 (6 bases). The CDR3 spans 16 residues. The germline V and J ends were trimmed by 0 bases and 5 bases, with 15 bases remaining between them. The germline V gene encodes CDR1 SGHDT and CDR2 YYEEEE. The CDR3 region has the DNA TGTGCCAGCAGCTTGGAAGCGGGGGGCACATATCAGCCCCAGCATTTT. Its translation is CASSLEAGGTYQPQHF.

The V gene is TRBV7-9, the J gene TRBJ2-3; TRBD1 aligns across 8 bases. Germline V lookup: CDR1 SEHNR, CDR2 FQNEAQ (reference sequence). The CDR3 contains 16 residues. J gave up 4 bases and V 6 bases, and 12 bases lay outside the gene matches. The CDR3 spells CASSDGTGGGPDTQYF. In DNA, the CDR3 is TGTGCCAGCAGTGACGGGACAGGAGGAGGGCCAGATACGCAGTATTTT.

The genes are TRBV7-6 and TRBJ2-3; D is undetermined. This CDR3 region has 15 residues. Germline V lookup: CDR1 SGHVS, CDR2 FNYEAQ. Trimming took 1 base from V and 0 from J, leaving 8 bases between them. DNA for the CDR3: TGTGCCAGCAGCTTAGGAGCTATTAGCACAGATACGCAGTATTTT. Protein: CASSLGAISTDTQYF.

The gene calls are TRBV19 and TRBJ1-5, with D possibly TRBD1 on 6 matching bases. Germline CDR1 LNHDA, CDR2 SQIVND (reference sequence). V dropped 7 bases and J dropped 3 bases, with 19 bases sitting between them. The CDR3 has 16 amino acids. The CDR3 DNA sequence: TGTGCCAGTACCATAGGGACATTCGCCCCCAATCAGCCCCAGCATTTT. It encodes CASTIGTFAPNQPQHF.